Each of the 15 T cell receptor beta chains below was sequenced from the same sample in a study of Ad26.COV2.S vaccination and SARS-CoV-2 variants. Here immunoSEQ multiplex PCR was the method, and the copy in TCRdb shows in-frame clones only, minus some. The sample gives approximately 500,000 clones, roughly 87% of which show up once; around 13% is in the top ten. The treatment here: some 20 received Ad26.COV2.S at low or high dose, single or two shots; roughly 5 received placebo; per-sample allocation not given. Material that was analyzed had been drawn on day 63 after the first vaccine or placebo injection. The sequenced sample was peripheral blood, obtained in a trial of Ad26.COV2.S vaccine versus placebo. The receptors derive from a person between 18 and 65 years old who received the Ad26.COV2.S COVID-19 vaccine or a placebo.

As concerns this clone: This same CDR3 is encoded by further DNA sequences in the sample. The chain links TRBV6-2 or TRBV6-3 to TRBJ2-7; no reliable D call. V shed 6 bases and J shed 0 bases, with 3 bases lying between them. The CDR3 length is 11 residues. The germline V gene has CDR1 MNHEY and CDR2 SVGEGT. The CDR3 sequence is CASSHSYEQYF. CDR3 DNA sequence: TGTGCCAGCAGCCACTCCTACGAGCAGTACTTC.

The V gene is TRBV28, the J gene TRBJ1-2, with D tentatively TRBD1 (5 bases). Germline V gene data show CDR1 as MDHEN and CDR2 as SYDVKM. The CDR3 consists of 15 residues. V lost 2 bases and J 4 bases, leaving 14 bases between the germline ends. The CDR3 DNA is TGTGCCAGCAGTTTAAGGGGCGGCCCATCCTATGGCTACACCTTC. Its protein is CASSLRGGPSYGYTF.

The chain is built from TRBV10-3 and TRBJ2-3, with 10 bases lining up with TRBD2. This CDR3 region has 13 residues. J was trimmed by 1 base and V by 10 bases; bases with no gene match: 2. The germline CDR1 and CDR2 sequences are ENHRY and SYGVKD. The CDR3 region is CATGTSGTDTQYF. Written as DNA, the CDR3 is TGTGCCACCGGGACTAGCGGCACAGATACGCAGTATTTT.

J is TRBJ2-5 and V is TRBV3-1 (or the pseudogene TRBV3-2); 14 nucleotides match TRBD2. After removal of 6 bases from V and 4 bases from J, the junction contained 10 bases not matched to a gene. Germline lookup yields CDR1 LGHDT and CDR2 YNNKEL (reference sequence). The CDR3 has 17 amino acids. The CDR3 protein is CASRTGTSGRGGETQYF. The CDR3 nucleotides read TGTGCCAGCAGAACCGGGACTAGCGGGAGAGGAGGAGAGACCCAGTACTTC.

The sample holds a few counts of this clone. The rearrangement joins TRBV7-8 to TRBJ2-5; possible D gene TRBD2, 6 bases. This CDR3 spans 16 amino acids. The germline V and J ends were trimmed by 1 base and 5 bases, with 17 bases remaining between them. The germline V gene has CDR1 SGHVS and CDR2 FQNEAQ. CDR3 loop: CASSLGRLAFLETQYF. CDR3 nucleotides: TGTGCCAGCAGCTTAGGTCGCCTAGCGTTTCTTGAGACCCAGTACTTC.

The rearrangement links TRBV6-2 or TRBV6-3 to TRBJ2-5; TRBD2 matches at 8 bases. V was pared by 3 bases and J by 2 bases, with 8 bases of the junction left unmatched. This CDR3 contains 16 residues. Germline values: CDR1 MNHEY, CDR2 SVGEGT. DNA of the CDR3: TGTGCCAGCAGTTATACCCCCGGGGGGGATCAAGAGACCCAGTACTTC. This sequence encodes CASSYTPGGDQETQYF.

The rearrangement joins TRBV7-9 to TRBJ2-7; no definite D call. In germline, CDR1 is SEHNR, CDR2 FQNEAQ (reference sequence). This CDR3 region has 13 residues. Trimming took 4 bases from V and 2 from J, leaving 9 bases between them. The CDR3 sequence: CASSSVSTYEQYF. The CDR3 DNA is TGTGCCAGCAGCTCCGTATCTACCTACGAGCAGTACTTC.

This clone was observed a handful of times. Other DNA sequences from this sample encode an identical CDR3 as well. The rearrangement joins TRBV6-5 to TRBJ1-1; D is possibly TRBD1 (5 bases). This CDR3 has 14 residues. The germline V and J ends were trimmed by 2 bases and 1 base, with 8 bases remaining between them. Germline values: CDR1 MNHEY, CDR2 SVGAGI. The DNA for the CDR3 is TGTGCCAGCAGTTACCGCGGACAGAACACTGAAGCTTTCTTT. Its protein product is CASSYRGQNTEAFF.

The V and J genes are TRBV7-9 and TRBJ2-3; the D gene is possibly TRBD2 (6 bases). Germline loops: CDR1 SEHNR, CDR2 FQNEAQ (reference sequence). This CDR3 has 16 amino acids. Between the trimmed V and J ends, which lost 5 bases and 5 bases, there was a span of 20 bases. The CDR3 nucleotides read TGTGCCAGCAGCGCACGCCCGGGGGACGCACAAGATACGCAGTATTTT. The encoded protein is CASSARPGDAQDTQYF.

This chain links TRBV10-3 with TRBJ1-1, with D unresolved. V lost 2 bases to trimming and J lost 0 bases, with 7 bases between them. The CDR3 spans 14 residues. The germline V gene has CDR1 ENHRY and CDR2 SYGVKD. CDR3 bases: TGTGCCATCAGTGAGGAGGGAATGAACACTGAAGCTTTCTTT. Translation: CAISEEGMNTEAFF.

In this sample, this clone turned up once. This chain connects TRBV5-4 to TRBJ2-3, with D unresolved. V dropped 0 bases and J dropped 6 bases, with 17 bases sitting between them. The CDR3 is made up of 16 amino acids. Germline CDR1 is SGHNT and CDR2 is YYREEE (reference sequence). Here the CDR3 reads CASSLASDPWADTQYF. The CDR3 bases are TGTGCCAGCAGCTTGGCCTCGGACCCGTGGGCTGATACGCAGTATTTT. Based on the CDR3 plus reference TRBV5-4 and TRBJ2-3, the full variable domain is ETGVTQSPTHLIKTRGQQVTLRCSSQSGHNTVSWYQQALGQGPQFIFQYYREEENGRGNFPPRFSGLQFPNYSSELNVNALELDDSALYLCASSLASDPWADTQYFGPGTRLTVL.

This clone was seen just once. The V gene is TRBV7-2, the J gene TRBJ2-3; TRBD1 matches 9 bases. The germline V gene encodes CDR1 SGHTA and CDR2 FQGNSA. This CDR3 comprises 18 residues. Unmatched junction bases numbered 14, after V lost 4 bases and J lost 3 bases. The CDR3 spells CASSSPPGGQGGTDTQYF. The CDR3, as DNA: TGTGCCAGCAGCTCGCCCCCAGGGGGACAGGGCGGAACAGATACGCAGTATTTT.

This clone has just a few counts. This sample also contains other DNA sequences that code for the same CDR3. The chain uses TRBV19 and TRBJ1-2, with unresolved D. The germline V and J ends were trimmed by 0 bases and 4 bases, with 6 bases remaining between them. This CDR3 is 13 amino acids long. Per the germline V gene, CDR1 is LNHDA and CDR2 is SQIVND (reference sequence). The CDR3 reads CASSIDRSYGYTF. The CDR3 DNA reads as TGTGCCAGTAGTATAGATCGGAGCTATGGCTACACCTTC. Full variable domain (outside the CDR3, taken from reference TRBV19 and TRBJ1-2): DGGITQSPKYLFRKEGQNVTLSCEQNLNHDAMYWYRQDPGQGLRLIYYSQIVNDFQKGDIAEGYSVSREKKESFPLTVTSAQKNPTAFYLCASSIDRSYGYTFGSGTRLTVV.

The gene calls are TRBV5-1 and TRBJ2-3; TRBD2 aligns across 7 bases. Losses at the gene ends were 4 bases for V and 0 bases for J; bases not matched to a gene: 5. The germline gives CDR1 SGHRS, CDR2 YFSETQ. The CDR3 length is 15 residues. CDR3 DNA: TGCGCCAGCAGCGCGCGGGGGTATAGCACAGATACGCAGTATTTT. Translating it yields CASSARGYSTDTQYF.

This chain uses TRBV7-3 with TRBJ2-3; D is perhaps TRBD1 (5 bases). The V and J ends lost 5 bases and 5 bases respectively, with 11 bases between them. Per germline, CDR1 SGHTA and CDR2 FQGTGA. There are 13 residues in the CDR3. The CDR3 DNA is TGTGCCAGCAGCCCAAGAAGGGGAGATACGCAGTATTTT. This translates into CASSPRRGDTQYF.